What follows describes a single T cell receptor (beta chain). This specimen comes from a study of blood T cell repertoires in COVID-19. Study background: Acute and convalescent COVID-19 samples came from the United States, Italy and Spain. The cDNA or gDNA used as material had been derived from T cells, B-cell-depleted T cells, or PBMCs.

Original analysis: Estimation of nucleated cell counts relied on the amplification of reference gene primers. Profiling relied on immunoSEQ multiplex PCR, and the TCRdb table lists in-frame clones only, not all of them. That table gives V, J and clone size, and the DNA gave D and trimming. The sample lists roughly 40,000 clones, around three quarters occurring once. The CDR3 runs to 14 residues. After removal of 1 base from V and 5 bases from J, the junction contained 2 bases not matched to a gene. Looked up from germline, CDR1 is SGHTA and CDR2 is FQGNSA. Source material: peripheral blood. The origin of this receptor is a woman aged 80 or older with acute or convalescent COVID-19. The V call is TRBV7-2, the J call TRBJ2-3; 8 nucleotides line up with TRBD2. The CDR3 sequence is CASSLGAGVDTQYF. The CDR3 DNA reads TGTGCCAGCAGCTTAGGAGCGGGAGTAGATACGCAGTATTTT.